The 13 T cell receptor beta chains below all came from one sample that was sequenced in a study of PD-L1 blockade in urothelial cancer. Here immunoSEQ multiplex PCR was the method, and the copy in TCRdb shows in-frame clones only, minus some. The sample consists of 70,000 to 75,000 clones, around four fifths of them appearing once. The sequences come from PBMCs, collected around atezolizumab (anti-PD-L1) treatment. These TCRs come from a man in his 70s with urothelial cancer.

Worth noting for this clone: A read error may produce the germline difference seen at one junction end. The chain carries TRBV28 and TRBJ2-7; 10 bases line up with TRBD1. Germline CDR1 reads MDHEN; CDR2 reads SYDVKM. The CDR3 spans 13 residues. This chain's CDR3 is CASSFRTGGLRDF. The CDR3 DNA follows: TGTGCCAGCAGTTTCCGGACAGGGGGTCTCCGGGACTTC. Drawing the rest from reference TRBV28 and TRBJ2-7, the complete variable domain is DVKVTQSSRYLVKRTGEKVFLECVQDMDHENMFWYRQDPGLGLRLIYFSYDVKMKEKGDIPEGYSVSREKKERFSLILESASTNQTSMYLCASSFRTGGLRDFGPGTRLTVT.

The genes are TRBV4-1 and TRBJ2-6; TRBD1 agrees at 9 bases. Trimming removed 0 bases from V and 0 bases from J; junction bases left unmatched: 9. The CDR3 has 20 amino acids. Per germline, CDR1 MGHRA and CDR2 YSYEKL. As DNA, the CDR3 is TGCGCCAGCAGCCAAGATTCAGGGGACAGGGCGGACTCTGGGGCCAACGTCCTGACTTTC. Protein: CASSQDSGDRADSGANVLTF.

The V and J genes are TRBV19 and TRBJ2-7, with a tentative D call TRBD2 (5 bases). The CDR3 has 14 residues. CDR1 and CDR2 from the germline V gene are LNHDA and SQIVND (reference sequence). Trimming shortened V by 6 bases and J by 6 bases, and 18 bases separated the two germline ends. CDR3 in DNA: TGTGCCAGTAGCCAAGGACTGGTGGGCCTCGAGCAGTACTTC. Protein product: CASSQGLVGLEQYF.

This rearrangement joins TRBV4-1 to TRBJ2-1, with 8 bases matching TRBD2. V lost 2 bases, J lost 6 bases, and 6 bases stayed unmatched. Germline V gives CDR1 MGHRA, CDR2 YSYEKL. CDR3 length: 15 amino acids. The CDR3 here is CASSQTSGDLNEQFF. The CDR3 DNA is TGCGCCAGCAGCCAAACTAGCGGAGACCTCAATGAGCAGTTCTTC.

This clone was observed a handful of times. The genes are TRBV18 and TRBJ1-5, with D possibly matching TRBD1 (5 bases). The CDR3 is 15 amino acids. Trimming pared 3 bases from V and 3 bases from J, leaving 12 bases between. In germline, CDR1 is KGHSH, CDR2 LQKENI. CDR3 residues: CASSPKSGDNQPQHF. CDR3 DNA: TGTGCCAGCTCACCCAAGTCGGGGGACAATCAGCCCCAGCATTTT. Based on the CDR3 plus reference TRBV18 and TRBJ1-5, the full variable domain is NAGVMQNPRHLVRRRGQEARLRCSPMKGHSHVYWYRQLPEEGLKFMVYLQKENIIDESGMPKERFSAEFPKEGPSILRIQQVVRGDSAAYFCASSPKSGDNQPQHFGDGTRLSIL.

The chain recombines TRBV2 with TRBJ2-5; 13 bases align to TRBD2. The CDR3 totals 15 residues. Germline loops: CDR1 SNHLY, CDR2 FYNNEI. V shed 5 bases and J 9 bases; nucleotides not matched to a gene: 9. The DNA of the CDR3 is TGTGCCAGCAGTCGGACTAGCGGGAGTCTCCGTGCCCAGTACTTC. Translated, it gives CASSRTSGSLRAQYF. The variable domain in full, with the rest retrieved from reference TRBV2 and TRBJ2-5, is EPEVTQTPSHQVTQMGQEVILRCVPISNHLYFYWYRQILGQKVEFLVSFYNNEISEKSEIFDDQFSVERPDGSNFTLKIRSTKLEDSAMYFCASSRTSGSLRAQYFGPGTRLLVL.

The chain recombines TRBV19 with TRBJ1-1; D ambiguous. V gave up 6 bases and J gave up 0 bases, with 5 bases separating them. The CDR3 totals 12 residues. Germline assignment: CDR1 LNHDA and CDR2 SQIVND (reference sequence). The DNA for the CDR3 is TGTGCCAGTAGCCCCGTGAACACTGAAGCTTTCTTT. Its translation is CASSPVNTEAFF.

This sequence joins TRBV4-1 and TRBJ2-7, with 9 nucleotides matching TRBD1. The germline CDR1 and CDR2 sequences are MGHRA and YSYEKL. Unmatched junction bases numbered 18, after V lost 1 base and J lost 5 bases. CDR3 length: 19 amino acids. This CDR3 is CASSQARLLSGTGKHEQYF. The CDR3 bases are TGCGCCAGCAGCCAAGCGCGATTACTTTCCGGGACAGGGAAGCACGAGCAGTACTTC.

V gene TRBV2 combines with J gene TRBJ2-7, with D possibly being TRBD1 (5 bases). The length of the CDR3 is 13 residues. The germline V and J ends were trimmed by 4 bases and 5 bases, with 12 bases remaining between them. Germline CDR1 and CDR2: SNHLY and FYNNEI. As DNA, the CDR3 is TGTGCCAGCAGTGGTGGCAGGGCACACGAGCAGTACTTC. It encodes CASSGGRAHEQYF.

V usage is TRBV5-1 and J usage is TRBJ1-2, with TRBD1 matching 9 bases. The ends lost 4 bases at V and 6 bases at J; junction bases unmatched: 10. This CDR3 spans 15 amino acids. Germline CDR1 is SGHRS and CDR2 is YFSETQ. CDR3 sequence: CASSPYRGHQHGYTF. CDR3 nucleotides: TGCGCCAGCAGCCCATACAGGGGGCATCAGCATGGCTACACCTTC. Full variable domain (rest looked up from reference TRBV5-1 and TRBJ1-2): KAGVTQTPRYLIKTRGQQVTLSCSPISGHRSVSWYQQTPGQGLQFLFEYFSETQRNKGNFPGRFSGRQFSNSRSEMNVSTLELGDSALYLCASSPYRGHQHGYTFGSGTRLTVV.

The chain couples TRBV5-5 to TRBJ2-2, with D perhaps matching TRBD2 (5 bases). V dropped 2 bases and J dropped 0 bases, with 8 bases sitting between them. CDR1 is SGHKS and CDR2 is YYEKEE in the germline V gene (reference sequence). This CDR3 has 15 residues. The CDR3 DNA is TGTGCCAGCAGCTTCCTGGGAGCGAACACCGGGGAGCTGTTTTTT. Its translation: CASSFLGANTGELFF.

The sample holds one count of this clone. The gene calls are TRBV7-9 and TRBJ2-1, with a tentative D call TRBD1 (5 bases). CDR1 is SEHNR, CDR2 FQNEAQ, per germline (reference sequence). CDR3 size: 18 residues. Between the trimmed V and J ends, which lost 3 bases and 1 base, there was a span of 19 bases. CDR3 sequence (DNA): TGTGCCAGCAGCTTTCGGAGCCTCCCAGGGAAATCCTACAATGAGCAGTTCTTC. Residues: CASSFRSLPGKSYNEQFF.

The chain recombines TRBV6-5 with TRBJ2-7; TRBD1 matches at 8 bases. The CDR3 contains 14 residues. Germline trimming cut 6 bases from V and 2 bases from J; bases unmatched to any gene: 6. Germline V gene sequence: CDR1 MNHEY, CDR2 SVGAGI. The DNA of the CDR3 is TGTGCCAGCAGGAGGACAGGGCCTACCTACGAGCAGTACTTC. This translates into CASRRTGPTYEQYF.